This TCR beta chain was identified in a study of beta chain features in type 1 diabetes. Study details: Sorted cells, some 110 million in number, were examined across all samples. Study-wide results and caveats: A greater similarity of naive, central memory and Treg TCRB repertoires was seen among patients than among healthy donors.

As every portion of the isolated RNA was reverse transcribed, the sequencing read expressed TCRB transcripts. TCRdb's table, derived via immunoSEQ multiplex PCR, lists solely in-frame clones and lacks some. The sample consists of roughly 450,000 clones, around 14% of them appearing once. As to this clone: Its specificity is unknown.

The CDR3 contains 15 residues. CDR1 MDHEN and CDR2 SYDVKM come from the germline V gene. The junction had 6 bases not matched to a gene; V was cut back by 3 bases and J by 6 bases. What was sequenced was naive CD4+ T cells from blood. The TCR sequence derives from a man aged 30-40 years in good health. V gene TRBV28 combines with J gene TRBJ2-1, with 9 bases identical to TRBD2. CDR3 sequence: CASSFRGLAGNEQFF. The CDR3 DNA reads TGTGCCAGCAGTTTCCGGGGACTAGCCGGCAATGAGCAGTTCTTC.